The T cell receptor beta chain under discussion was sequenced for a study of T cells in localized non-small cell lung cancer. General study points: Multi-region tumor sequencing was not done, so intratumor heterogeneity could not be excluded. Of the tissues analyzed, uninvolved adjacent lung showed maximal T cell clonality, greater than tumor. Paired adjacent lung recovered a median roughly 50 of the top 100 tumor clones.

Profiled with immunoSEQ multiplex PCR; TCRdb holds only in-frame clones, not every one. This sample has 23,000 or so clones, with 80% to 90% found just once. Concerning this clone itself: Its antigen is not known.

CDR1 SGHKS and CDR2 YYEKEE come from the germline V gene (reference sequence). V was pared by 6 bases and J by 7 bases, with 17 bases between. The CDR3 extends over 15 amino acids. This TCR was sampled from a woman aged 40-75 years with stage I lung adenocarcinoma. The rearrangement joins TRBV5-5 to TRBJ1-6; D is possibly TRBD1 (6 bases). Sequencing was performed on peripheral blood, taken before any cancer treatment. The CDR3, as DNA: TGTGCCAGCAAGGGGCAGGGGCCTTCCAATTCACCCCTCCACTTT. It is translated as CASKGQGPSNSPLHF. Full variable domain (remainder filled in from reference TRBV5-5 and TRBJ1-6): DAGVTQSPTHLIKTRGQQVTLRCSPISGHKSVSWYQQVLGQGPQFIFQYYEKEERGRGNFPDRFSARQFPNYSSELNVNALLLGDSALYLCASKGQGPSNSPLHFGNGTRLTVT.